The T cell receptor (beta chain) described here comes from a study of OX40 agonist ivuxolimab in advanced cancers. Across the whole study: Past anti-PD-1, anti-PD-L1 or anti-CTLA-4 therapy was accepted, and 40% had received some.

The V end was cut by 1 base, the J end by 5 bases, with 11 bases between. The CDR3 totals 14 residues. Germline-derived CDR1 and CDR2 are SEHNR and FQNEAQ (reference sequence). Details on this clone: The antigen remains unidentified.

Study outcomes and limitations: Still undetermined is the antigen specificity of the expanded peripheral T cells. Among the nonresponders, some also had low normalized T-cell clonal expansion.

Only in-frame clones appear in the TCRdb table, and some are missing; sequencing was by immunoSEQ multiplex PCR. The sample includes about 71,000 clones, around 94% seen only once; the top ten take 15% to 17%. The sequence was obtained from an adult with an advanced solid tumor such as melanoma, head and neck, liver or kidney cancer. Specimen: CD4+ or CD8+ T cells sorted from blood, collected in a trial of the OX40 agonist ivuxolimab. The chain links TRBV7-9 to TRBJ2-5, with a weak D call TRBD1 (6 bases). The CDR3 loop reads CASSLVQGGETQYF. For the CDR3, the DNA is TGTGCCAGCAGCTTAGTACAGGGTGGCGAGACCCAGTACTTC.